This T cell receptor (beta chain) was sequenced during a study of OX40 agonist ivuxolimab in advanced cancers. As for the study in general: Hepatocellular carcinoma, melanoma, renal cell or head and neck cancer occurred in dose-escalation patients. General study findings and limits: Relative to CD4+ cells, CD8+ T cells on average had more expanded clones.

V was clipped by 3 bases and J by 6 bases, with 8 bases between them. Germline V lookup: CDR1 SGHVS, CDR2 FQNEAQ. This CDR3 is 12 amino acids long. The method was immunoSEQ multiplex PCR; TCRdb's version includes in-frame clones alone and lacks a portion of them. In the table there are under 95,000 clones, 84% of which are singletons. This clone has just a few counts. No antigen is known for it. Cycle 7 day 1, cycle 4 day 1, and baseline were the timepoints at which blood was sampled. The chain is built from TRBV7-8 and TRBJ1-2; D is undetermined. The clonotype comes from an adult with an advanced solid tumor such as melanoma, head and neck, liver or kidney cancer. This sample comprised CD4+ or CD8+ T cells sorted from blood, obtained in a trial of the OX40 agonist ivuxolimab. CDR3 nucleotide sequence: TGTGCCAGCAGCTTCGGGTTTGATGGCTACACCTTC. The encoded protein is CASSFGFDGYTF. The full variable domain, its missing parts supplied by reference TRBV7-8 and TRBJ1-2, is GAGVSQSPRYKVAKRGQDVALRCDPISGHVSLFWYQQALGQGPEFLTYFQNEAQLDKSGLPSDRFFAERPEGSVSTLKIQRTQQEDSAVYLCASSFGFDGYTFGSGTRLTVV.